The T cell receptor beta chain under discussion was sequenced for a study of T cells in Graves' hyperthyroidism and ophthalmopathy. To note about this clonotype: The junction and the germline gene differ at one end; a read error may be behind it.

RNA transcripts yielded amplified TCR beta CDR3 regions. First-round RT-PCR targeting the TCR CDR3 was performed with the HTBI primer set. Each CDR3 protein is one row after TCRdb ran MiXCR on the multiplex PCR reads. The table has 300,000 to 350,000 distinct CDR3 sequences, about 20% seen once; the top ten hold approximately 49%. Germline loops: CDR1 SNHLY, CDR2 FYNNEI. The CDR3 runs 15 residues. No ophthalmopathy progression within 18 months constituted stable Graves' hyperthyroidism. V gene TRBV2 combines with J gene TRBJ2-2, with 9 bases that match TRBD2. The TCR was taken from a woman aged 45-65 years with Graves' hyperthyroidism. The sequencing input was blood. The CDR3 protein is CASSETRGGTGELLF. CDR3 coding DNA: TGTGCCAGCAGTGAAACGCGGGGGGGTACCGGGGAGCTGCTTTTT. The full variable domain, with the rest looked up from reference TRBV2 and TRBJ2-2, is EPEVTQTPSHQVTQMGQEVILRCVPISNHLYFYWYRQILGQKVEFLVSFYNNEISEKSEIFDDQFSVERPDGSNFTLKIRSTKLEDSAMYFCASSETRGGTGELLFGEGSRLTVL.